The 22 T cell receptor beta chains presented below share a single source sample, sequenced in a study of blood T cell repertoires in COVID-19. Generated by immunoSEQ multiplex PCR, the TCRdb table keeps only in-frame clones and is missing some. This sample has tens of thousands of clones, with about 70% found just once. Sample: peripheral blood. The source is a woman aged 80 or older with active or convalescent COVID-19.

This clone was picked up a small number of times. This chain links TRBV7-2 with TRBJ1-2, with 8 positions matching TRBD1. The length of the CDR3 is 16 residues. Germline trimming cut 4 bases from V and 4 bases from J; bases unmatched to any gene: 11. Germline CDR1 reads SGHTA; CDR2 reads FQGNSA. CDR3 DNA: TGTGCCAGCAGCTCAGACGGGACAGGAATTAGCTATGGCTACACCTTC. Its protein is CASSSDGTGISYGYTF.

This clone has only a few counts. Written as DNA, the CDR3 is TGTGCCAGCAGTCCCTCCTACAGGGCCTCTGAAGCTTTCTTT. It is translated as CASSPSYRASEAFF. The chain employs TRBV6-2 or TRBV6-3 and TRBJ1-1, with D tentatively TRBD1 (6 bases). This CDR3 has 14 amino acids. Trimming removed 5 bases from V and 6 bases from J, with 16 bases in between. CDR1 is MNHEY and CDR2 is SVGEGT in the germline V gene.

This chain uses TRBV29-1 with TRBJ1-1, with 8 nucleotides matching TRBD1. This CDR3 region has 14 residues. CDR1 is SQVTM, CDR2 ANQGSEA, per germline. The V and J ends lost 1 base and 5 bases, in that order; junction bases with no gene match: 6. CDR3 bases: TGCAGCGTTGAAGTAGCAGGGGGCGGAACTGAAGCTTTCTTT. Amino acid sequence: CSVEVAGGGTEAFF. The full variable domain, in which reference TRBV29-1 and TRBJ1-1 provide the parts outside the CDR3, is SAVISQKPSRDICQRGTSLTIQCQVDSQVTMMFWYRQQPGQSLTLIATANQGSEATYESGFVIDKFPISRPNLTFSTLTVSNMSPEDSSIYLCSVEVAGGGTEAFFGQGTRLTVV.

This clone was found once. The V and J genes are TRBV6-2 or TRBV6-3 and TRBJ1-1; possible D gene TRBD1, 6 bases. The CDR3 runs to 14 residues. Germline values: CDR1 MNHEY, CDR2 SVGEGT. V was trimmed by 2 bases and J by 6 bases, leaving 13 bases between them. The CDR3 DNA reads TGTGCCAGCAGTTACGAGGGGGGGCGCTCTGAAGCTTTCTTT. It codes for CASSYEGGRSEAFF.

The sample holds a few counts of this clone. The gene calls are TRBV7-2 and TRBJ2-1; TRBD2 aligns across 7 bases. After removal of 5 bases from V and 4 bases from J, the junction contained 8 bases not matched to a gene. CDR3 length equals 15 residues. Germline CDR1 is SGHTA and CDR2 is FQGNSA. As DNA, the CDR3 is TGTGCCAGCAGCACGACTAGCATTGGTTACAATGAGCAGTTCTTC. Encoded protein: CASSTTSIGYNEQFF. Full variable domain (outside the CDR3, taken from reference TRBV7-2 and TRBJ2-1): GAGVSQSPSNKVTEKGKDVELRCDPISGHTALYWYRQSLGQGLEFLIYFQGNSAPDKSGLPSDRFSAERTGGSVSTLTIQRTQQEDSAVYLCASSTTSIGYNEQFFGPGTRLTVL.

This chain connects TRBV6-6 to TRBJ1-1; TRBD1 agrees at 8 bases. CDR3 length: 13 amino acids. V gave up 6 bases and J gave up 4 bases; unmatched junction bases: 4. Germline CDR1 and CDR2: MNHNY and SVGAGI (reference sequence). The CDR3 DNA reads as TGTGCCAGCAGCCGGACAGGGTTCACTGAAGCTTTCTTT. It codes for CASSRTGFTEAFF.

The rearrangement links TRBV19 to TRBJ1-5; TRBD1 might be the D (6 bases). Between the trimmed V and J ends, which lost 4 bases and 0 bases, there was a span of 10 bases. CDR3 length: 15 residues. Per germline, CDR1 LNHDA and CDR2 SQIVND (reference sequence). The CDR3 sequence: CASSTQGNSNQPQHF. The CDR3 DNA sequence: TGTGCCAGTAGTACACAGGGTAATAGCAATCAGCCCCAGCATTTT.

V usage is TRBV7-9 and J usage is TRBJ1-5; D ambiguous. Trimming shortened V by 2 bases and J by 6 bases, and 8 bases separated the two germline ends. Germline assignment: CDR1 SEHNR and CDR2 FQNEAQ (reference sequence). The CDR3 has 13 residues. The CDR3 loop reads CASSLNTRQPQHF. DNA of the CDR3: TGTGCCAGCAGCTTAAACACACGTCAGCCCCAGCATTTT.

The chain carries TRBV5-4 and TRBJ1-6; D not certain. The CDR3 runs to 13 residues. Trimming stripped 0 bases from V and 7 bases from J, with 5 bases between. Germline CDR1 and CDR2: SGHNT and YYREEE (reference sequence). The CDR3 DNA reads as TGTGCCAGCAGCTTGGAGGAGAATTCACCCCTCCACTTT. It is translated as CASSLEENSPLHF.

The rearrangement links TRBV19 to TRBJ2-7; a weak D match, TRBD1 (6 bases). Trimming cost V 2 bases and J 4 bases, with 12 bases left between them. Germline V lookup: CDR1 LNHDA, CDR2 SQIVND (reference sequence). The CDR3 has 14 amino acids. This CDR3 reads CASSIRQGIYEQYF. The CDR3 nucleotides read TGTGCCAGTAGTATACGTCAGGGGATATACGAGCAGTACTTC.

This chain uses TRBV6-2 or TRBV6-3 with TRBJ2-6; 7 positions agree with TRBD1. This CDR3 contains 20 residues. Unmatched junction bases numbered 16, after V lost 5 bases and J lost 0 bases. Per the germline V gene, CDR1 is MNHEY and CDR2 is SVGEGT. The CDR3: CASSPYRTGRIPSGANVLTF. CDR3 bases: TGTGCCAGCAGTCCATACCGGACAGGTCGCATACCCTCTGGGGCCAACGTCCTGACTTTC.

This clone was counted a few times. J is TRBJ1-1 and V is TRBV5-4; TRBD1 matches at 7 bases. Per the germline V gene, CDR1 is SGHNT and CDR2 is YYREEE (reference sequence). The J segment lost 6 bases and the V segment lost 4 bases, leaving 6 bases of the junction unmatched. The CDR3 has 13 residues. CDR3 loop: CASSQKTGSEAFF. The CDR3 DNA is TGTGCCAGCAGCCAAAAGACAGGGTCTGAAGCTTTCTTT. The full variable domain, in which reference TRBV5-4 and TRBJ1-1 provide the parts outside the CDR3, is ETGVTQSPTHLIKTRGQQVTLRCSSQSGHNTVSWYQQALGQGPQFIFQYYREEENGRGNFPPRFSGLQFPNYSSELNVNALELDDSALYLCASSQKTGSEAFFGQGTRLTVV.

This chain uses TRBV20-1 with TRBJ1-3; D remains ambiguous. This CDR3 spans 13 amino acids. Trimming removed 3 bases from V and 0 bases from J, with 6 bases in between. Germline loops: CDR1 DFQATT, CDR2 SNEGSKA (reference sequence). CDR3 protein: CSASPGSGNTIYF. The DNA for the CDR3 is TGCAGTGCTAGTCCGGGCTCTGGAAACACCATATATTTT.

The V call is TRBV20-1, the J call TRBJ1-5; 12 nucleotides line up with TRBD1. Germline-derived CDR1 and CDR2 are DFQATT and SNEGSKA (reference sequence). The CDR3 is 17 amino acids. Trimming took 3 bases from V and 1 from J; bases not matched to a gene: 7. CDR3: CSASPGTGGRSNQPQHF. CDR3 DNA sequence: TGCAGTGCTAGTCCCGGGACAGGGGGCAGGAGCAATCAGCCCCAGCATTTT.

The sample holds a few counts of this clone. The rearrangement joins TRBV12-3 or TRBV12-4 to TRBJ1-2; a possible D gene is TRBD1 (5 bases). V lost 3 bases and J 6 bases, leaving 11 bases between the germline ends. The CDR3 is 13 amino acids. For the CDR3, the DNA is TGTGCCAGCAGTTTGGGTGCAGGGAATGGCTACACCTTC. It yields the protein CASSLGAGNGYTF.

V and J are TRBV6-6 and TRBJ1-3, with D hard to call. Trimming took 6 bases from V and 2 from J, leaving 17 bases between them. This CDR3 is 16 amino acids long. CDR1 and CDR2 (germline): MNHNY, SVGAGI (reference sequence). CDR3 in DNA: TGTGCCAGCAGCCGGCCTGCGGGAGGTACTGGAAACACCATATATTTT. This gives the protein CASSRPAGGTGNTIYF.

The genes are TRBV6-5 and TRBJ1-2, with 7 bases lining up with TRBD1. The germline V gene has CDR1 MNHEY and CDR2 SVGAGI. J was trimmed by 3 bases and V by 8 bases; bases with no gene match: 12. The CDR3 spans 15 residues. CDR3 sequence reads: CASLRREGAYYGYTF. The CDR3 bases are TGTGCCAGCCTGAGACGGGAGGGGGCCTACTATGGCTACACCTTC.

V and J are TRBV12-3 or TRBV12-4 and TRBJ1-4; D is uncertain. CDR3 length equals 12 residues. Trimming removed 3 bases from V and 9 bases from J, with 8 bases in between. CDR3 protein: CASSFEAQKLFF. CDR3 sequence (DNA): TGTGCCAGCAGTTTCGAGGCTCAAAAACTGTTTTTT.

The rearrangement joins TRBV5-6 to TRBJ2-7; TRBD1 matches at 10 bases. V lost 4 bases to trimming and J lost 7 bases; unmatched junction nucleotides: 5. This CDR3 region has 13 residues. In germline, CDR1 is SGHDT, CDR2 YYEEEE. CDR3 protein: CASSPGQGDEQYF. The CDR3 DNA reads TGTGCCAGCAGCCCTGGACAGGGGGATGAGCAGTACTTC.

For the CDR3, the DNA is TGTGCCAGTAGACCGACAGGGATGAGTAATTCACCCCTCCACTTT. Its translation is CASRPTGMSNSPLHF. The rearrangement uses TRBV19 and TRBJ1-6; 7 bases line up with TRBD1. Per germline, CDR1 LNHDA and CDR2 SQIVND (reference sequence). V shed 6 bases and J 6 bases; nucleotides not matched to a gene: 8. This CDR3 comprises 15 residues.

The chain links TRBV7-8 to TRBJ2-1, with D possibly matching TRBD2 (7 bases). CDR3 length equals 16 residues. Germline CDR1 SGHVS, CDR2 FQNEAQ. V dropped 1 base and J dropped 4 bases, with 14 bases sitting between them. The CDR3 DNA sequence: TGTGCCAGCAGCTTAGGGGAGGGGGGTTCGTACAATGAGCAGTTCTTC. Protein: CASSLGEGGSYNEQFF.

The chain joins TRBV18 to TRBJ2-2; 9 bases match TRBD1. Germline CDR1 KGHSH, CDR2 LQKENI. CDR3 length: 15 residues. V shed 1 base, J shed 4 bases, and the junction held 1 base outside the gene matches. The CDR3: CASSPRDRVTGELFF. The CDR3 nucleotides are TGTGCCAGCTCACCACGGGACAGGGTCACCGGGGAGCTGTTTTTT.